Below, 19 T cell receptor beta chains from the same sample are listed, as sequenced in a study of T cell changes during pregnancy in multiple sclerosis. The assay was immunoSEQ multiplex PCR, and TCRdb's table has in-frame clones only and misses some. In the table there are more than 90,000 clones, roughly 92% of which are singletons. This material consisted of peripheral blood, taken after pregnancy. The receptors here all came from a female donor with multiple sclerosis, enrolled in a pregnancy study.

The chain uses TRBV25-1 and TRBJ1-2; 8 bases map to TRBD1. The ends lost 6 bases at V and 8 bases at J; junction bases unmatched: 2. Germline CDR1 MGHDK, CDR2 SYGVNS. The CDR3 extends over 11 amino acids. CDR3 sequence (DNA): TGTGCCAGCAGGGGACAGGAGGGCTACACCTTC. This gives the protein CASRGQEGYTF.

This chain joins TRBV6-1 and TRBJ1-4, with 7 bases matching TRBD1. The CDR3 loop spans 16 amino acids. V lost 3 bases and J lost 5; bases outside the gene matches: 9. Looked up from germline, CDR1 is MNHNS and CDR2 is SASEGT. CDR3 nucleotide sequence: TGTGCCAGCAGTGACGCGGGACAGCTTGAGAATGAAAAACTGTTTTTT. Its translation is CASSDAGQLENEKLFF.

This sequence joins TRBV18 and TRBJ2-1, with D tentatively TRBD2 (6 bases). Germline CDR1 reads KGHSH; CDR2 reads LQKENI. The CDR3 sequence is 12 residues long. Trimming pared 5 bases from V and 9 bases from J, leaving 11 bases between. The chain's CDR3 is CASSEEGGEQFF. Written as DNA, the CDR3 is TGTGCCAGCTCAGAGGAGGGTGGTGAGCAGTTCTTC.

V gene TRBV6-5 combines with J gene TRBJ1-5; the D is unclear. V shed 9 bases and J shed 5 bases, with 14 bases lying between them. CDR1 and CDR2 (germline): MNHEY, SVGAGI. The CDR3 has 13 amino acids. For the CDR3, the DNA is TGTGCCAGTTTTGACGGACTTGATCAGCCCCAGCATTTT. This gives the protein CASFDGLDQPQHF.

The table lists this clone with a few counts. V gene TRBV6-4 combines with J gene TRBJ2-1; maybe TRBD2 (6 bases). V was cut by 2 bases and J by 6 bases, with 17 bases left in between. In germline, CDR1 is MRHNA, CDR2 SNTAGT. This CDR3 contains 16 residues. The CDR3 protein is CASSDTAGRSSNEQFF. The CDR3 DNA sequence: TGTGCCAGCAGTGACACGGCAGGGAGGAGTAGCAATGAGCAGTTCTTC.

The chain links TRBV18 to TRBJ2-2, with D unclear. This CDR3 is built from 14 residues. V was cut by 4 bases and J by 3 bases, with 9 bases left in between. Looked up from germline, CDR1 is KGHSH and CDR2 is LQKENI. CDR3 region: CASSRSSDTGELFF. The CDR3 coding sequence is TGTGCCAGCTCACGCTCCAGCGACACCGGGGAGCTGTTTTTT.

CDR3 DNA sequence: TGTGCCAGCAGTGCATTGACCTTAATCGGGGGGAACACTGAAGCTTTCTTT. Its protein is CASSALTLIGGNTEAFF. The rearrangement uses TRBV27 and TRBJ1-1; possibly TRBD1 for D (5 bases). This CDR3 is 17 amino acids long. CDR1 MNHEY and CDR2 SMNVEV come from the germline V gene (reference sequence). The ends were cut back, 5 bases at V and 1 base at J, with 20 bases in the middle.

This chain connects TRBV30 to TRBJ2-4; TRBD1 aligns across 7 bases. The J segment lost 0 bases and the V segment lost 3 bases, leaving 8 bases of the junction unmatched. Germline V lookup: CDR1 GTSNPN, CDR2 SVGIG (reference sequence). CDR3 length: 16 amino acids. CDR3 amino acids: CAWRGDRALAKNIQYF. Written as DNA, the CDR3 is TGTGCCTGGAGGGGCGACAGGGCACTAGCCAAAAACATTCAGTACTTC.

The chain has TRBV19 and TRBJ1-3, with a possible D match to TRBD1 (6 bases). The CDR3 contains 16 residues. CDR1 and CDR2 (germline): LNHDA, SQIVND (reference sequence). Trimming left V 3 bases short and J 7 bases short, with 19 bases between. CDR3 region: CASSIVKTGFWNTIYF. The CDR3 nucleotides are TGTGCCAGTAGTATCGTCAAGACAGGTTTTTGGAACACCATATATTTT.

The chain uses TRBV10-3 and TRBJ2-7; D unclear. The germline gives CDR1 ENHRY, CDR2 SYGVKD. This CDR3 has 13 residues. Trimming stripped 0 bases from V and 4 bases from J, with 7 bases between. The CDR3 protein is CAISESNSYEQYF. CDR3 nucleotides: TGTGCCATCAGTGAGTCGAACAGTTACGAGCAGTACTTC.

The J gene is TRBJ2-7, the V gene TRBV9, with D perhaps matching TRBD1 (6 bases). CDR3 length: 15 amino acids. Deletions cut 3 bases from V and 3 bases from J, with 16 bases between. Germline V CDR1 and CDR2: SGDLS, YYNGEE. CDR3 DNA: TGTGCCAGCAGCGCCCTCGGGACATGGGGCTACGAGCAGTACTTC. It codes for CASSALGTWGYEQYF.

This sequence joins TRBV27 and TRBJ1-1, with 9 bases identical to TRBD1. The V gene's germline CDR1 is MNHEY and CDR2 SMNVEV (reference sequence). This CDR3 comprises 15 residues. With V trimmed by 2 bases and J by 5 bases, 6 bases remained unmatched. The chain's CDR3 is CASSLTGGARTEAFF. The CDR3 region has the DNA TGTGCCAGCAGTTTAACAGGGGGCGCAAGGACTGAAGCTTTCTTT.

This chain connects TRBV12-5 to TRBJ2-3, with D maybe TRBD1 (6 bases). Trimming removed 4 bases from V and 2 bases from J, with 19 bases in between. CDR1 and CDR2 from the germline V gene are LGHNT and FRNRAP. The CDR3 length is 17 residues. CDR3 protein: CASGSQGKVGFTDTQYF. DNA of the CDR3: TGTGCTAGTGGTTCTCAGGGGAAGGTGGGGTTCACAGATACGCAGTATTTT.

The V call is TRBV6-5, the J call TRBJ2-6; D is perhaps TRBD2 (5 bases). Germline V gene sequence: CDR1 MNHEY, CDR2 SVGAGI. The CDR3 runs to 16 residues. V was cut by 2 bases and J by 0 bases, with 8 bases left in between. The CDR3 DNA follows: TGTGCCAGCAGTTACGGAGGAATCTCTGGGGCCAACGTCCTGACTTTC. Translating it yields CASSYGGISGANVLTF.

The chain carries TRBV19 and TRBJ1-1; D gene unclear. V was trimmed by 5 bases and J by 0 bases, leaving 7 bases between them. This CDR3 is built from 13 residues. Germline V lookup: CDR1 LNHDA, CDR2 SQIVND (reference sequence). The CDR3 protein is CASSARMNTEAFF. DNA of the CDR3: TGTGCCAGTAGTGCCAGAATGAACACTGAAGCTTTCTTT.

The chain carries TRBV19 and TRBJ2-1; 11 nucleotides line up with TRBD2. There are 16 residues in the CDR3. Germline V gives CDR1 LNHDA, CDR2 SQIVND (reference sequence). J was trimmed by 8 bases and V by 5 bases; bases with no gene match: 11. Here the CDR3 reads CASSPYSGGAKDEQFF. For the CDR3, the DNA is TGTGCCAGTAGTCCTTATAGCGGGGGGGCCAAGGATGAGCAGTTCTTC.

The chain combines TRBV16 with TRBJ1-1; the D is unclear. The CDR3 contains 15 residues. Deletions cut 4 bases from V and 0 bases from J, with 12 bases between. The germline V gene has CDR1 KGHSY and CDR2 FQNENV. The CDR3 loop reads CASSLLAGMNTEAFF. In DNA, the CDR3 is TGTGCCAGCAGCCTTCTAGCAGGCATGAACACTGAAGCTTTCTTT.

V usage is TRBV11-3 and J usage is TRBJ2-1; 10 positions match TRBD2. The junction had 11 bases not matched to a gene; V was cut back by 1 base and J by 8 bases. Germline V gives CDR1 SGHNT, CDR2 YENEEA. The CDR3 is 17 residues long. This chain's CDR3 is CASSLGRSGGAVDEQFF. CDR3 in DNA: TGTGCCAGCAGCTTAGGTAGGAGCGGGGGGGCCGTCGATGAGCAGTTCTTC.

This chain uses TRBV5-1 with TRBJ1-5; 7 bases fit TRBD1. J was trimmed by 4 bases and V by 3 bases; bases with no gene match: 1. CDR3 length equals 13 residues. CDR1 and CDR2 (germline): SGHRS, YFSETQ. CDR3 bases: TGCGCCAGCAGCTGGGACAGAAATCAGCCCCAGCATTTT. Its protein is CASSWDRNQPQHF.